The T cell receptor (beta chain) under discussion was sequenced for a study of blood T cell repertoires in COVID-19. Turning to the study itself: COVID-19 samples from acute and convalescent phases originated in the United States, Italy and Spain. Nucleic acid was either cDNA or gDNA, and it came from T cells, B-cell-depleted T cells, or PBMCs.

This clone showed up just a few times. Per the original methods: By means of reference gene primer amplification, nucleated cell counts were estimated. Repertoires were generated with immunoSEQ multiplex PCR, while TCRdb's copy carries only in-frame clones and drops some. D and trimming come from the DNA, and the V and J calls and clone size come from that table. The data show over 50,000 clones, 91% seen once. The sample consisted of peripheral blood. The receptor was derived from a man aged 45-65 years with active COVID-19.

In nucleotides, the CDR3 is TGTGCCAGTAGTCTAAGAAGTGATAACTATGGCTACACCTTC. Residues: CASSLRSDNYGYTF. The J gene is TRBJ1-2, the V gene TRBV19; D is undetermined. Per germline, CDR1 LNHDA and CDR2 SQIVND (reference sequence). Trimming took 5 bases from V and 1 from J, leaving 11 bases between them. The CDR3 length is 14 residues.